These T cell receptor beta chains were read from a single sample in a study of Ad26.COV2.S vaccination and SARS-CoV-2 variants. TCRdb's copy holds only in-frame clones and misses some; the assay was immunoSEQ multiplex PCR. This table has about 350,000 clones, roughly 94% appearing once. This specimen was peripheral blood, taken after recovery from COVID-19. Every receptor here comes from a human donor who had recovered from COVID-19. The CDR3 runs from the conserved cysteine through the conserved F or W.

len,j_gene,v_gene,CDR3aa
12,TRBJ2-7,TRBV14,CASSRGSWEQYF
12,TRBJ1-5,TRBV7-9,CASSLTNQPQHF
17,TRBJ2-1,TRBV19,CASSTTDRGWRYNEQFF
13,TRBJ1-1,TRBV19,CASRETSNTEAFF
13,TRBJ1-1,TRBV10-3,CAIRQTTGTEAFF
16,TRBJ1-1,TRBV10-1,CASSEGVGVAYTEAFF
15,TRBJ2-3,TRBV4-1,CASSQVIASTDTQYF
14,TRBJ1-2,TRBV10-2,CASSAGQGIYGYTF
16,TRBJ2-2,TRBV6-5,CASSYSSGAAAGELFF
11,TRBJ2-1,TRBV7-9,CASSLSNEQFF
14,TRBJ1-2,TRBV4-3,CASSQVLGTSGYTF
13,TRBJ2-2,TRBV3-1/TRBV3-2,CASSQGLPQRLFF
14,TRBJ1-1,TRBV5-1,CASSLGNGDTEAFF
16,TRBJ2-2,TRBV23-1,CASKGRNGHTSGELFF
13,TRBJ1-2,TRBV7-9,CASSLESGGVYTF
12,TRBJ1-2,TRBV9,CASGGTHYGYTF
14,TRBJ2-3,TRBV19,CASSLGPSTDTQYF
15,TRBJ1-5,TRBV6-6,CASSYLQGAGQPQHF
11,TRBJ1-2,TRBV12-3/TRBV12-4,CASSYGVSYTF
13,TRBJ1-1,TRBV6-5,CASSSTVNTEAFF
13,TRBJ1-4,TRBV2,CATRQGEIEKLFF
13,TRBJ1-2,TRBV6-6,CASSSVVGYGYTF
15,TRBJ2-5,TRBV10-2,CASSESKGQQETQYF
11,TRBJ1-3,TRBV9,CASRDGNTIYF
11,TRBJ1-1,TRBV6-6,CASREGTQAFF
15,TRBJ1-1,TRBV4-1,CASSQGRALTTEAFF
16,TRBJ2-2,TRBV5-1,CASSSIGQTNTGELFF
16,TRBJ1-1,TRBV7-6,CASSLAEGVFGTEAFF
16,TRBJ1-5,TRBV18,CASSLGAGQNNQPQHF
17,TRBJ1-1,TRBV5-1,CASSLLGGTPLNTEAFF
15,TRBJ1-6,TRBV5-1,CASSLADRGDSPLHF
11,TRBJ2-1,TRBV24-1,CATSDWNEQFF
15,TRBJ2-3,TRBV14,CASSQDVASADTQYF